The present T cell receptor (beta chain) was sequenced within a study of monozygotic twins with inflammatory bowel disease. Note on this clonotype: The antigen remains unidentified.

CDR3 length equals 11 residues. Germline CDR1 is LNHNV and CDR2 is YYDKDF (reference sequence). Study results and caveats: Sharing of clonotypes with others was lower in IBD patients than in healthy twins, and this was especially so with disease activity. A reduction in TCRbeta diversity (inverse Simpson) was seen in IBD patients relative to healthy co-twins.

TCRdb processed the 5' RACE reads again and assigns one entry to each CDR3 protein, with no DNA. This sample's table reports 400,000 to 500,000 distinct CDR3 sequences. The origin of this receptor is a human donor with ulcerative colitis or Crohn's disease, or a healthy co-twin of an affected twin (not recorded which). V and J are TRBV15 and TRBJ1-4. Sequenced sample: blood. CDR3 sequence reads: CATSGSEKLFF.